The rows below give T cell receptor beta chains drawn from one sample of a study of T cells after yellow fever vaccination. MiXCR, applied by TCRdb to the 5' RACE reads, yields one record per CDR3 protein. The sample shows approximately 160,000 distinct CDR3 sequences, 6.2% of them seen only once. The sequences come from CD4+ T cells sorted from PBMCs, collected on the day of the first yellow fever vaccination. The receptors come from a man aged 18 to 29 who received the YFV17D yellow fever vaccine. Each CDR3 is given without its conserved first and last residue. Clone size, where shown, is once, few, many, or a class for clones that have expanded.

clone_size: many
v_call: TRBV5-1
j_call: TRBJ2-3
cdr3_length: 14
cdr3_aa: ASSLGQGAATDTQY

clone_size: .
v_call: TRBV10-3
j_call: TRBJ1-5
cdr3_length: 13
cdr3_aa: AISESGANNQPQH

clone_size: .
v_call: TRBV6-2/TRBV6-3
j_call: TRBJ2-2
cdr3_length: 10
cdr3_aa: ASRKDTGELF

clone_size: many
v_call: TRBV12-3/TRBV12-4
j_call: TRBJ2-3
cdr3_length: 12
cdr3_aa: ASSFAGNTDTQY

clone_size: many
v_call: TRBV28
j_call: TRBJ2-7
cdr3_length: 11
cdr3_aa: ASSLGLPPEQY

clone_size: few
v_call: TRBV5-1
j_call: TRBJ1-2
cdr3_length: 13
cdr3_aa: ASSSGTGNNYGYT

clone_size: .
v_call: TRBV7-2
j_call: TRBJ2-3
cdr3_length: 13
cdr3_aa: ASSQTSGGTDTQY

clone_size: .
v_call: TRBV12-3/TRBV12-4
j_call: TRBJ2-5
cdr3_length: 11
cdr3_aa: ASRLNGQETQY

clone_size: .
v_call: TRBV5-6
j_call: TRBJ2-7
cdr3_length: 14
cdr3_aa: ASSSGTGAPLDEQY

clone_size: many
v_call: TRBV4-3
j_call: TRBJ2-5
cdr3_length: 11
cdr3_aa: ASSQEDRQTQY

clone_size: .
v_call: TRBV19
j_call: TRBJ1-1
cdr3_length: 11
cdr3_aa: ASSKGQGAEAF

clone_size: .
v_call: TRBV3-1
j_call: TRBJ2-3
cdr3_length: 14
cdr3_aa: ASSQQTGFGRDTQY

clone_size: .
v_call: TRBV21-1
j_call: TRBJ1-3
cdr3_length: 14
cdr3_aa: ASRGGATDSGNTIY

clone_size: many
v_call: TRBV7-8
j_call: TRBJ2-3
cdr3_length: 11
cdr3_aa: ASSQGVTDTQY

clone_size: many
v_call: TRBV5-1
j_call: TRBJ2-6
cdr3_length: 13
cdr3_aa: ASSPTSSGANVLT

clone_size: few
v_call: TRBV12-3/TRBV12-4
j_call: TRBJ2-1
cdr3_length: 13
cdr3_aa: ASSPGLIAGFEQF

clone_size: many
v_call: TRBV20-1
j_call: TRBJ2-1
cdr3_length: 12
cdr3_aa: SARFRGGANEQF

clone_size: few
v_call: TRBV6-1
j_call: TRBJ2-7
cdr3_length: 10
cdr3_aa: ASTRQPYEQY

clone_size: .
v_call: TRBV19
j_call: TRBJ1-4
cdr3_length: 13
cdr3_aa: ASSTTVATREKLF

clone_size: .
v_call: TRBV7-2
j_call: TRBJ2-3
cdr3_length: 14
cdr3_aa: ASSLWGGYSTDTQY

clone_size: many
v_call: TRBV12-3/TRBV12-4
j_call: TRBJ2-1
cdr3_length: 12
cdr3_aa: ASSFPTGRYEQF

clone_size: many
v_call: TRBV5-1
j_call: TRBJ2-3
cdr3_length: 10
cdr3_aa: ASSLGTEAQY

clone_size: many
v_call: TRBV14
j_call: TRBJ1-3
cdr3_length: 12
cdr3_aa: ASSQLGTGNTIY

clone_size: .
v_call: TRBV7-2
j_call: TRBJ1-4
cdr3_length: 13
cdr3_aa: ASSSQWSPNEKLF

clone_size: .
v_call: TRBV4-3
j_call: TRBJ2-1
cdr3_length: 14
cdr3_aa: ASSRGQGPFGHEQF

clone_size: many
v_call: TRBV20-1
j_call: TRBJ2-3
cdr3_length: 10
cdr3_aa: SATGLAGEWH

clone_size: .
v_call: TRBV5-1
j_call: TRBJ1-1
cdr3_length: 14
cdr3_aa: ASSLRTGGADTEAF

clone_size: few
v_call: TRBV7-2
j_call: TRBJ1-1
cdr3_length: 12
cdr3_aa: ASSYGQANTEAF

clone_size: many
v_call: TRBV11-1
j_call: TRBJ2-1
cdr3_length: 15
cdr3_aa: ASSLGPSGTDLNEQF

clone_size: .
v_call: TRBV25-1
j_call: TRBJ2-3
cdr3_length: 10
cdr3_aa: ASIQGTDTQY

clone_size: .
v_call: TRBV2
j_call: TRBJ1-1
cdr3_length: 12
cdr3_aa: ASRPRTGATEAF

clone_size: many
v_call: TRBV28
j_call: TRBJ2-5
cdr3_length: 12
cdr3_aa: ASRGTSGGETQY

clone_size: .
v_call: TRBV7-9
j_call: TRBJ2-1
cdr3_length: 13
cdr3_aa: ASSLVSHTYNEQF

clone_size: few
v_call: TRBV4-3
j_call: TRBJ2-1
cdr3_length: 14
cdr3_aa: ASSQDLVPPYNEQF

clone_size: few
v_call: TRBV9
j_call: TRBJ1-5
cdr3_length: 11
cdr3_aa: ASSTKPGGPQH

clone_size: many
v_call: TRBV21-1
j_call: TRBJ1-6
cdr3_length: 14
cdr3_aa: ASIDGGHSNNSPLH

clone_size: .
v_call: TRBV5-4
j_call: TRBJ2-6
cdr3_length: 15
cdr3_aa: ASSLRQGPSGANVLT

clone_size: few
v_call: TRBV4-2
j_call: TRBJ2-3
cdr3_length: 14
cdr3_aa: ASSRLTSGGADTQY

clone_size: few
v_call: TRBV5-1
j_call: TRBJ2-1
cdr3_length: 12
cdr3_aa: ASSPGTGYNEQF

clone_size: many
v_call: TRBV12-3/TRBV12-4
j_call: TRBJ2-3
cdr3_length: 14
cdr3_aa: ASSPLTGPNTDTQY

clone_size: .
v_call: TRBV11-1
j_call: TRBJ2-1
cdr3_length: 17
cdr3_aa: ASSLGGRGLLTNYNEQF

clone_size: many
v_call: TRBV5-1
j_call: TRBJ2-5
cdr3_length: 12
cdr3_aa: ASSLGTSGETQY

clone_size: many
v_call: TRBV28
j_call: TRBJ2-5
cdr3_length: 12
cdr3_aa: ASSPGGDQETQY

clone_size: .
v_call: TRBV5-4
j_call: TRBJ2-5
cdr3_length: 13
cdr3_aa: ASSLAQGAQETQY

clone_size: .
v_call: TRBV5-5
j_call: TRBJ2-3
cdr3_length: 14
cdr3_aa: ASSWGLAVVSDTQY

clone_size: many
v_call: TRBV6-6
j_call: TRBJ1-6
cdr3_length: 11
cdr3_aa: ASSTTGISPLH

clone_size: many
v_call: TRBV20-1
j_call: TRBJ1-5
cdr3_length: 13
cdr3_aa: SAGAGPYSNQPQH

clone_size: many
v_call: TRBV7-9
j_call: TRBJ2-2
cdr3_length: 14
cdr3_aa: ASSPQPSGGIGELF

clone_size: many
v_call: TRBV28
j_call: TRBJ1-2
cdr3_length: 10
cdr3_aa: ASNKGGYGYT

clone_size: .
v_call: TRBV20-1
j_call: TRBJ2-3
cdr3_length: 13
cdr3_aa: SARGTSGGANTQY

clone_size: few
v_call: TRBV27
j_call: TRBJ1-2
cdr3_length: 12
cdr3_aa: ASSLNRVGYGYT

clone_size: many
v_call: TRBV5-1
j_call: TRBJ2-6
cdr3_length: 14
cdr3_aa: ASSWGGSTGANVLT

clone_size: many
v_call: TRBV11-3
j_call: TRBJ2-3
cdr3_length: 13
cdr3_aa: ASSPGQGAVDTQY

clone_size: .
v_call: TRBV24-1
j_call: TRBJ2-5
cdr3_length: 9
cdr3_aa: ATSEAETQY

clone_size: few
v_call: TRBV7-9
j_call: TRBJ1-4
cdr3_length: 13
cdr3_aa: ASSLFATQNEKLF

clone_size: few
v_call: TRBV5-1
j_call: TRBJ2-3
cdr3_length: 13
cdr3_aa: ASSLEGASTDTQY

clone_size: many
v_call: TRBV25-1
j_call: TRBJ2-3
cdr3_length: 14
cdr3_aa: ASSSRLAGYTDTQY